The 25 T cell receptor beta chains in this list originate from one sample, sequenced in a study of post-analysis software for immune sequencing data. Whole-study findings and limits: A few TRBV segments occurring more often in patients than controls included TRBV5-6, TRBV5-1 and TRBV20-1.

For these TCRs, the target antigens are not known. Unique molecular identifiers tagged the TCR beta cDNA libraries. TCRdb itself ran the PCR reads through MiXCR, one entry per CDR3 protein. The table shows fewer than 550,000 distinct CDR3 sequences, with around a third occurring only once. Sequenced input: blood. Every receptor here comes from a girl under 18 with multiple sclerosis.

The CDR3 coding sequence is TGTGCCAGCAGCTTCTATGACCCACTCCAGGCCTACGAGCAGTACTTC. This codes for CASSFYDPLQAYEQYF. This chain joins TRBV7-2 and TRBJ2-7; no definite D call. Trimming shortened V by 3 bases and J by 2 bases, and 17 bases separated the two germline ends. The CDR3 spans 16 residues. The germline CDR1 and CDR2 sequences are SGHTA and FQGNSA. The whole variable domain, remainder taken from reference TRBV7-2 and TRBJ2-7, is GAGVSQSPSNKVTEKGKDVELRCDPISGHTALYWYRQSLGQGLEFLIYFQGNSAPDKSGLPSDRFSAERTGGSVSTLTIQRTQQEDSAVYLCASSFYDPLQAYEQYFGPGTRLTVT.

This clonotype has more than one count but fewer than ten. Here the CDR3 reads CASSLSSGTDNEQFF. The CDR3 region has the DNA TGTGCCAGCAGCTTAAGCTCAGGCACCGACAATGAGCAGTTCTTC. The chain joins TRBV7-3 to TRBJ2-1; unclear D gene. This CDR3 contains 15 residues. The ends were cut back, 1 base at V and 5 bases at J, with 12 bases in the middle. The germline gives CDR1 SGHTA, CDR2 FQGTGA.

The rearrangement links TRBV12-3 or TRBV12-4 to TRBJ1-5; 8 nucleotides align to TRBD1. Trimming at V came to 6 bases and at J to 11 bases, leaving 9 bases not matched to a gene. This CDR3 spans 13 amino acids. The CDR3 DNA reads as TGTGCCAGCAGCCATGGACAGGGCACGGCCCAGCATTTT. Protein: CASSHGQGTAQHF.

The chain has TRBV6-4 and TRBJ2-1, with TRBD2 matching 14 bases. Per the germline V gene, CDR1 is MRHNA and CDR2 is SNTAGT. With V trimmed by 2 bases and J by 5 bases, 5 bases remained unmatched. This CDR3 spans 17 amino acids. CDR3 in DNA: TGTGCCAGCAGTGACCCACCGGGACTAGCGGGAGACAATGAGCAGTTCTTC. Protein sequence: CASSDPPGLAGDNEQFF.

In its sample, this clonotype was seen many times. CDR3 DNA: TGCAGTGCTAGTATACTAGCGGGGGGGCTTGAGCAGTTCTTC. It specifies CSASILAGGLEQFF. This chain connects TRBV20-1 to TRBJ2-1; 13 bases fit TRBD2. The V gene end was trimmed by 3 bases and the J gene end by 9 bases; junction bases not matched to a gene: 5. The germline V gene encodes CDR1 DFQATT and CDR2 SNEGSKA (reference sequence). The CDR3 is made up of 14 amino acids.

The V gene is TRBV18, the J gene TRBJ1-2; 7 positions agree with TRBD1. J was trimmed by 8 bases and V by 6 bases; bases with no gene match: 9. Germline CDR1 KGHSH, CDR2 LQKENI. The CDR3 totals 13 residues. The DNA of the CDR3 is TGTGCCAGCTCTCAGGACAGGTGGGACGGCTACACCTTC. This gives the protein CASSQDRWDGYTF.

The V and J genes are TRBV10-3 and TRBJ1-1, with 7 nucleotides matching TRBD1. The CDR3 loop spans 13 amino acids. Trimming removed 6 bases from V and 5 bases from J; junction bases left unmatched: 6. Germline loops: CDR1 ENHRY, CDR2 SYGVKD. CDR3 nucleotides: TGTGCCATCAGGGGACAGCATAGGACTGAAGCTTTCTTT. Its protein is CAIRGQHRTEAFF.

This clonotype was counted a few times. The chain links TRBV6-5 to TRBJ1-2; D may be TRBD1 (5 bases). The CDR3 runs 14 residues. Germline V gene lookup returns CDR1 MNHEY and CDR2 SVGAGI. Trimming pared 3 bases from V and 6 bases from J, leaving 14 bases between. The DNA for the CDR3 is TGTGCCAGCAGTTATGGGGCCAGGGCAAATGGCTACACCTTC. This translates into CASSYGARANGYTF.

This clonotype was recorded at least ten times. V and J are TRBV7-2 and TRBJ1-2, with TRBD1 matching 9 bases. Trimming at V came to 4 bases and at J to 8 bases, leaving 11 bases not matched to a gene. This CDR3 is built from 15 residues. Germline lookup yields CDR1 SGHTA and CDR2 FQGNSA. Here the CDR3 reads CASSSRTGALGGYTF. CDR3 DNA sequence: TGTGCCAGCAGCTCCCGGACAGGGGCCCTAGGAGGCTACACCTTC. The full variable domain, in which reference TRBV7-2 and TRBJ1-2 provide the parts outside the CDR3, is GAGVSQSPSNKVTEKGKDVELRCDPISGHTALYWYRQSLGQGLEFLIYFQGNSAPDKSGLPSDRFSAERTGGSVSTLTIQRTQQEDSAVYLCASSSRTGALGGYTFGSGTRLTVV.

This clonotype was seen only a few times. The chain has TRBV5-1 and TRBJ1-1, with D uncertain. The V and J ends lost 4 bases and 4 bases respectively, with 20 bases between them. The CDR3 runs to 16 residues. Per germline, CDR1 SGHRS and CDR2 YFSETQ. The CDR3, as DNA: TGCGCCAGCAGCGGAGGTCCGATGGGTCGAGGCACTGAAGCTTTCTTT. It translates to CASSGGPMGRGTEAFF.

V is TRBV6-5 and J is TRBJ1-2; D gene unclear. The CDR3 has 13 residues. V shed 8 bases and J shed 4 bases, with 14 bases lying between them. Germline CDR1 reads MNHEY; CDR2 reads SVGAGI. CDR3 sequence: CASLGGRGYGYTF. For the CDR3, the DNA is TGTGCCAGCCTAGGCGGCAGAGGCTATGGCTACACCTTC.

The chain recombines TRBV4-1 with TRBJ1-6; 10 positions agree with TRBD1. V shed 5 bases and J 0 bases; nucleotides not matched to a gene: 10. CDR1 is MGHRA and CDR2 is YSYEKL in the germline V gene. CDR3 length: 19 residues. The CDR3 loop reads CASSYAGTGERSYNSPLHF. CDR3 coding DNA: TGCGCCAGCAGCTATGCCGGGACAGGGGAACGCTCCTATAATTCACCCCTCCACTTT.

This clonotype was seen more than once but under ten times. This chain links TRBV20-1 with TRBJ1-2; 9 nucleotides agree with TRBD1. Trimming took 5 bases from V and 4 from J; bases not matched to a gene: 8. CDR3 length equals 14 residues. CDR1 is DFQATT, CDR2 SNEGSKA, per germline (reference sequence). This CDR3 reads CSAQRTGAFYGYTF. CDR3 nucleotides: TGCAGTGCTCAGCGGACAGGGGCCTTCTATGGCTACACCTTC.

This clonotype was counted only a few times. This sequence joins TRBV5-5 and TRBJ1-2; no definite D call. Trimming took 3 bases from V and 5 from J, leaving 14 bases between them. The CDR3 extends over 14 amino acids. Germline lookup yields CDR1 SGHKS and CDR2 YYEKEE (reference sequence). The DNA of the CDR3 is TGTGCCAGCAGCTCCACGCCACCGGCGTATGGCTACACCTTC. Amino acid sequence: CASSSTPPAYGYTF.

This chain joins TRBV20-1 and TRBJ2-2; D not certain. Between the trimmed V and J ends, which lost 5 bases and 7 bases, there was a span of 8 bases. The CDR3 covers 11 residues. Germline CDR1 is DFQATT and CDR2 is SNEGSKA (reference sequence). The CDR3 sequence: CSAPLGGELFF. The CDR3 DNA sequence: TGCAGTGCTCCACTCGGCGGGGAGCTGTTTTTT.

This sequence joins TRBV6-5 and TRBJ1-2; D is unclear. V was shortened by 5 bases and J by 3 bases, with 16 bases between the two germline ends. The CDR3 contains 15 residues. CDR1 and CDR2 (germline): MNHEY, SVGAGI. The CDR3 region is CASSRHGEFDYGYTF. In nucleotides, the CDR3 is TGTGCCAGCAGTCGGCACGGGGAATTTGACTATGGCTACACCTTC.

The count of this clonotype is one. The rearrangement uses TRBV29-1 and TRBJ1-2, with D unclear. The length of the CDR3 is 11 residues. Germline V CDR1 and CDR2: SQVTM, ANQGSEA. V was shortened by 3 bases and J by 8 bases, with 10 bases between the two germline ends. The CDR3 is CSVEPGEGYTF. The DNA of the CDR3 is TGCAGCGTTGAGCCGGGAGAGGGCTACACCTTC.

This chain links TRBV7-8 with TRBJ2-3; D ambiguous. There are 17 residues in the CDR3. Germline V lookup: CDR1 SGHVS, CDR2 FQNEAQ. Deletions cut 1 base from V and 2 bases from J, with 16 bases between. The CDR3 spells CASSLGTARALTDTQYF. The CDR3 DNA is TGTGCCAGCAGCTTAGGGACGGCGCGAGCTCTCACAGATACGCAGTATTTT. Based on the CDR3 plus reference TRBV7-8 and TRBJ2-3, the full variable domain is GAGVSQSPRYKVAKRGQDVALRCDPISGHVSLFWYQQALGQGPEFLTYFQNEAQLDKSGLPSDRFFAERPEGSVSTLKIQRTQQEDSAVYLCASSLGTARALTDTQYFGPGTRLTVL.

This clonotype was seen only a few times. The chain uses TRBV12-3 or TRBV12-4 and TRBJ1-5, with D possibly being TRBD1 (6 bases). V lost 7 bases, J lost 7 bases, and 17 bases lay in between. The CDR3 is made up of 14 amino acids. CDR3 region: CASKLQGQGQPQHF. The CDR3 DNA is TGTGCCAGCAAACTACAGGGCCAAGGACAGCCCCAGCATTTT.

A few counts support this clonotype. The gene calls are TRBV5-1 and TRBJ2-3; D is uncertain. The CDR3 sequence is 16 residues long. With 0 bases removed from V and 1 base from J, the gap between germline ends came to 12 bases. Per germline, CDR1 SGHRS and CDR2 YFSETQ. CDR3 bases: TGCGCCAGCAGCTTGGCCGTGGGCTTGCGCACAGATACGCAGTATTTT. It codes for CASSLAVGLRTDTQYF.

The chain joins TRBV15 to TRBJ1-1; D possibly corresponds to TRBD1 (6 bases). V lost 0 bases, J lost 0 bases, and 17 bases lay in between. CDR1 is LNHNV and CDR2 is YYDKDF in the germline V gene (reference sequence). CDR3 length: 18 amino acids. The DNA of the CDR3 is TGTGCCACCAGCAGAGATAGGTTAGGGGGAATCATGAACACTGAAGCTTTCTTT. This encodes CATSRDRLGGIMNTEAFF.

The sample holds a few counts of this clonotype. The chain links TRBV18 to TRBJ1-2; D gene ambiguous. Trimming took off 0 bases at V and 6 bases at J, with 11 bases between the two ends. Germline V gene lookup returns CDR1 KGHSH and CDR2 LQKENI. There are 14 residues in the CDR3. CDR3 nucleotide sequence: TGTGCCAGCTCACCACCTGCAACCTTAGATGGCTACACCTTC. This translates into CASSPPATLDGYTF.

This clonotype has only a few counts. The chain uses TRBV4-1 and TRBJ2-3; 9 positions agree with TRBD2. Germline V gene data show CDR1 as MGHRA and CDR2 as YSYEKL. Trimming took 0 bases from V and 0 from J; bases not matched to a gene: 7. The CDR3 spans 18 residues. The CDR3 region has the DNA TGCGCCAGCAGCCAAGATCTCCAGCGGGGGGCCAGCACAGATACGCAGTATTTT. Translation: CASSQDLQRGASTDTQYF.

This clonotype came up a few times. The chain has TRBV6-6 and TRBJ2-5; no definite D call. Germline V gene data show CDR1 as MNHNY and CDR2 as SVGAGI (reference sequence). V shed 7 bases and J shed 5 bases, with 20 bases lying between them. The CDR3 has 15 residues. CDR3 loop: CASTPANGGVETQYF. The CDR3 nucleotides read TGTGCCAGCACCCCGGCCAACGGCGGAGTGGAGACCCAGTACTTC.

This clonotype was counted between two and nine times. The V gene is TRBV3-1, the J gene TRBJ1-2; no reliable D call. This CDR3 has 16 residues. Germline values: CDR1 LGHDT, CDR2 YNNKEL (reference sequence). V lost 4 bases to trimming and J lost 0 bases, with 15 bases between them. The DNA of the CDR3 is TGTGCCAGCAGCCTTAAGAGCCACAGTTCTAACTATGGCTACACCTTC. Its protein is CASSLKSHSSNYGYTF.